A selection of T cell receptor beta chains follows, all from one sample in a study of blood T cell repertoires in COVID-19. TCRdb's copy holds only in-frame clones and misses some; the assay was immunoSEQ multiplex PCR. The repertoire holds about 230,000 clones, with more than 65% as singletons. The sequencing sample was made of peripheral blood. Receptors were obtained from a woman aged 40 to 50 who had recovered from COVID-19. The CDR3 runs from the conserved cysteine through the conserved F or W. A D gene is named only where the DNA matches it firmly. Size values are once, few and many counts, or a class for expanded clones, and some rows have none.

TRBJ1-2 | . | . | TRBV9 | TGTGCCAGCAGCCCCGGGACTGCACGTTCCCTAGAAGGGTATGGCTACACCTTC | CASSPGTARSLEGYGYTF
TRBJ1-2 | TRBD1 | . | TRBV7-8 | TGTGCCAGCAGCTTGGACAGGGAGGGAGGCTACACCTTC | CASSLDREGGYTF
TRBJ2-2 | . | few | TRBV28 | TGTGCCAGCAGATTAAGCCCGAACACCGGGGAGCTGTTTTTT | CASRLSPNTGELFF
TRBJ2-5 | . | . | TRBV7-2 | TGTGCCAGCAGCTCAGGACATTGGCAAGAGACCCAGTACTTC | CASSSGHWQETQYF
TRBJ1-1 | TRBD1 | . | TRBV20-1 | TGCAGTGCTTCCCAGGGGGCTGAAGCTTTCTTT | CSASQGAEAFF
TRBJ1-1 | TRBD1 | . | TRBV5-6 | TGTGCCAGCAGCTTAACAGGGGGAAACACTGAAGCTTTCTTT | CASSLTGGNTEAFF
TRBJ2-7 | TRBD2 | . | TRBV11-3 | TGTGCCAGCAGCGGCGGACTAGCGGGGGGCTACGAGCAGTACTTC | CASSGGLAGGYEQYF
TRBJ2-5 | TRBD1 | . | TRBV9 | TGTGCCAGCAGCAGAAACCAGGGGGCTGGAAAGACCCAGTACTTC | CASSRNQGAGKTQYF
TRBJ1-5 | . | few | TRBV7-2 | TGTGCCAGCAGCCCATCCGCAGGGACACAGAGCAATCAGCCCCAGCATTTT | CASSPSAGTQSNQPQHF
TRBJ2-2 | TRBD2 | . | TRBV15 | TGTGCCACCAGCAGAGGGGGTTTTGGGAGGGTTTGGGACACCGGGGAGCTGTTTTTT | CATSRGGFGRVWDTGELFF
TRBJ2-7 | TRBD1 | . | TRBV4-2 | TGTGCCAGCAGCCAGGGACAGCTCTACGAGCAGTACTTC | CASSQGQLYEQYF
TRBJ1-1 | . | few | TRBV24-1 | TGTGCCACCAGTGAACCCGTCGAGAATGGGAGAACTTTCTTT | CATSEPVENGRTFF
TRBJ1-4 | TRBD1 | . | TRBV11-2 | TGTGCCAGCAGCCAGGCCCGACAGGGCAGTTCGAATGAAAAACTGTTTTTT | CASSQARQGSSNEKLFF
TRBJ2-3 | TRBD2 | . | TRBV11-2 | TGTGCCAGCAGCTCCTCCCCAGCTAGCGGGGACACAGATACGCAGTATTTT | CASSSSPASGDTDTQYF
TRBJ1-1 | TRBD1 | few | TRBV2 | TGTGCCAGCACAACAGGGGGCCCCGTGGGGGCTTTCTTT | CASTTGGPVGAFF
TRBJ2-1 | . | . | TRBV5-1 | TGCGCCAGCAGCTTGAGCCCTGACAGAGCCAATGAGCAGTTCTTC | CASSLSPDRANEQFF
TRBJ1-1 | . | . | TRBV4-3 | TGCGCCAGCAGCTCGGGATCTTTGAACACTGAAGCTTTCTTT | CASSSGSLNTEAFF
TRBJ1-3 | . | . | TRBV6-6 | TGTGCCAGCAGTTACACAGGGAGAAGTGGTGGAAACACCATATATTTT | CASSYTGRSGGNTIYF
TRBJ2-7 | TRBD2 | . | TRBV7-9 | TGTGCCAGCAGCTCCACGACTAGCGGGGGGCCAGACGAGCAGTACTTC | CASSSTTSGGPDEQYF
TRBJ2-1 | TRBD1 | . | TRBV7-9 | TGTGCCACCATACGGCAGGGGGCTTTCAATGAGCAGTTCTTC | CATIRQGAFNEQFF
TRBJ1-6 | . | once | TRBV9 | TGTGCCAGCAGCCCAGATGTCCGGGGTTCGGGTATTTGGAATTCACCCCTCCACTTT | CASSPDVRGSGIWNSPLHF
TRBJ2-4 | . | . | TRBV5-5 | TGTGCCAGCAGCCGGGAACTTCTTCAGGTAGCCAAAAACATTCAGTACTTC | CASSRELLQVAKNIQYF
TRBJ1-5 | . | . | TRBV15 | TGTGCCACCAGCAGAGTATTTGGGGGGTACGGCAATCAGCCCCAGCATTTT | CATSRVFGGYGNQPQHF
TRBJ2-1 | . | once | TRBV9 | TGTGCCAGCAGCCACATTGATGGGGCGTTCTACAATGAGCAGTTCTTC | CASSHIDGAFYNEQFF
TRBJ2-7 | . | . | TRBV5-1 | TGCGCCAGCAGCTTGGGCGAAGCGTCGCACGAGCAGTACTTC | CASSLGEASHEQYF
TRBJ2-3 | TRBD1 | . | TRBV18 | TGTGCCAGCTCATCCACGACAGGGGTGGGCACAGATACGCAGTATTTT | CASSSTTGVGTDTQYF
TRBJ2-2 | . | . | TRBV7-2 | TGTGCCAGCAGCTTTGTACAGAGCGGAACCGGGGAGCTGTTTTTT | CASSFVQSGTGELFF
TRBJ2-2 | TRBD1 | . | TRBV19 | TGTGCCAGTAGCGGACAGGTCCACGGGGAGCTGTTTTTT | CASSGQVHGELFF
TRBJ2-7 | TRBD1 | . | TRBV4-3 | TGCGCCAGCAGCCAAGAGACAGGGGGCGGCGAGCAGTACTTC | CASSQETGGGEQYF
TRBJ2-7 | TRBD2 | . | TRBV11-3 | TGTGCCAGCAGCTTAGGTTACCGCCGCGGGGGGCAGTACTTC | CASSLGYRRGGQYF
TRBJ1-2 | . | . | TRBV7-2 | TGTGCCAGCAGCTTGAATAGCTATGGCTACACCTTC | CASSLNSYGYTF
TRBJ2-7 | . | . | TRBV18 | TGTGCCAGCTCACCACCTAAAATTTACGAGCAGTACTTC | CASSPPKIYEQYF
TRBJ2-3 | TRBD2 | . | TRBV4-1 | TGCGCCAGCAGCCAAGATACGGGGGGTTGGACAGATACGCAGTATTTT | CASSQDTGGWTDTQYF
TRBJ2-6 | TRBD1 | . | TRBV5-4 | TGTGCCAGCAGCCGAGGGACAGGGATTGACTCTGGGGCCAACGTCCTGACTTTC | CASSRGTGIDSGANVLTF
TRBJ1-1 | . | . | TRBV7-2 | TGTGCCAGCAGCGGGTGGGCGAGCTCGGCTTTCTTT | CASSGWASSAFF
TRBJ2-3 | TRBD2 | . | TRBV24-1 | TGTGCCACCAGTTCAGCGGGGGCCAGCACAGATACGCAGTATTTT | CATSSAGASTDTQYF
TRBJ1-1 | . | . | TRBV5-1 | TGCGCCAGCAGCTTGATTGTCGCGGGGGACACTGAAGCTTTCTTT | CASSLIVAGDTEAFF
TRBJ2-1 | . | . | TRBV3-1/TRBV3-2 | TGTGCCAGCAGCCAAGATCGGAATGAGCAGTTCTTC | CASSQDRNEQFF
TRBJ1-2 | . | . | TRBV6-5 | TGTGCCAGCAGGCCCGAATCTCAATCAGGCATTGGCTACACCTTC | CASRPESQSGIGYTF